This T cell receptor (beta chain) was observed in a study of cytomegalovirus exposure and HLA in healthy donors. PCR amplification relied on 60 Vbeta primers (plus 13 Jbeta primers). The table came from immunoSEQ multiplex PCR; TCRdb's copy has only in-frame clones and leaves some out. The sample holds under 200,000 clones, around 80% seen once. Germline values: CDR1 SNHLY, CDR2 FYNNEI. The V segment lost 7 bases and the J segment 4 bases; nucleotides outside the gene matches: 17. The CDR3 covers 17 residues. Points on this clone: Antigen: not known.

Whole-study results and caveats: TCR beta V segments were, for the most part, productive about 87% or about 30% of the time in an earlier analysis.

The clonotype was recovered from a man aged 35 to 55 in good health and CMV-seronegative. The sample consisted of PBMCs. The rearrangement joins TRBV2 to TRBJ2-7, with 9 nucleotides matching TRBD2. The CDR3 protein is CASIRPHGASGAYEQYF. CDR3 DNA: TGTGCCAGCATCCGACCCCATGGGGCTAGCGGGGCTTACGAGCAGTACTTC.